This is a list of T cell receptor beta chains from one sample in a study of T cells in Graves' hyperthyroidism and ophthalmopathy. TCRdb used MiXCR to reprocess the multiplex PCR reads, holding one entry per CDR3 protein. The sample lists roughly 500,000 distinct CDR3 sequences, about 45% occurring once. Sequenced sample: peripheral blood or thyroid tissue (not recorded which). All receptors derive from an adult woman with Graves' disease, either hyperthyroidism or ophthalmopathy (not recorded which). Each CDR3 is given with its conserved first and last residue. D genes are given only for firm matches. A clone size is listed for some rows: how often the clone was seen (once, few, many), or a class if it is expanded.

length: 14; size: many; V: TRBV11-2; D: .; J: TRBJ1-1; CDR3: CASSFTRRATEAFF; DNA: TGTGCCAGCAGCTTTACGAGACGAGCCACTGAAGCTTTCTTT
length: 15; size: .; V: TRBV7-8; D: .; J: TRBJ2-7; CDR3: CASSFFGLDTYEQYF; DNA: TGTGCCAGCAGCTTCTTCGGCCTAGACACCTACGAGCAGTACTTC
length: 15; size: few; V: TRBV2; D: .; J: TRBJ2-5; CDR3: CASSGQGGGGQPQYF; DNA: TGTGCCAGCAGTGGGCAGGGAGGAGGCGGTCAGCCCCAGTACTTC
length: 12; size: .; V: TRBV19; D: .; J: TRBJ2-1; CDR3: CASSFAGQRQFF; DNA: TGTGCCAGTAGTTTTGCGGGACAGAGACAGTTCTTC
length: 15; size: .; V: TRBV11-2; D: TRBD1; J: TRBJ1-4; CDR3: CASSLGQGMSEKLFF; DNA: TGTGCCAGCAGCTTAGGACAGGGAATGAGTGAAAAACTGTTTTTT
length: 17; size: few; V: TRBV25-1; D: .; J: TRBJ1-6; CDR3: CASSDSGISSYNSPLHF; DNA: TGTGCCAGCAGTGATAGCGGGATAAGCTCCTATAATTCACCCCTCCACTTT
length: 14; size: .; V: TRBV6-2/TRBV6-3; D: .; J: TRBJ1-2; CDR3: CASTLDRTSYGYTF; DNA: TGTGCCAGCACCCTGGACAGAACTTCCTATGGCTACACCTTC
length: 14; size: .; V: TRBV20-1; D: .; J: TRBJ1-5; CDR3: CSATSGNSNQPQHF; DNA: TGCAGTGCTACTTCAGGGAATAGCAATCAGCCCCAGCATTTT
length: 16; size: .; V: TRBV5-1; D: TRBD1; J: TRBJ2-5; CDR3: CASSLWGQGPTKTQYF; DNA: TGCGCCAGCAGCTTGTGGGGACAGGGGCCAACGAAGACCCAGTACTTC
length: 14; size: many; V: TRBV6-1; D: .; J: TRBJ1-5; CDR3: CASRGEWSNQPQHF; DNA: TGTGCCAGCAGGGGGGAATGGAGCAATCAGCCCCAGCATTTT
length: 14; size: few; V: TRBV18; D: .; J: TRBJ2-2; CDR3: CASSPPMQTGELFF; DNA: TGTGCCAGCTCACCACCGATGCAAACCGGGGAGCTGTTTTTT
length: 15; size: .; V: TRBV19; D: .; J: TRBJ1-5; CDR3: CASSAVSHSNQPQHF; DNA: TGTGCCAGTAGCGCCGTGTCACATAGCAATCAGCCCCAGCATTTT
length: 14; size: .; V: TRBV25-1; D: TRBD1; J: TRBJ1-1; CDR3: CASIGTGDGTEAFF; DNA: TGTGCCAGCATCGGAACAGGGGACGGCACTGAAGCTTTCTTT
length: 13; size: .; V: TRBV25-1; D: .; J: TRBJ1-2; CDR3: CASQQQDVYGYTF; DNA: TGTGCCAGTCAACAGCAGGACGTCTATGGCTACACCTTC
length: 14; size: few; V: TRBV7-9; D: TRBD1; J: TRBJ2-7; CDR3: CASSSRDRVYEQYF; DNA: TGTGCCAGCAGTTCTAGGGACAGGGTCTACGAGCAGTACTTC
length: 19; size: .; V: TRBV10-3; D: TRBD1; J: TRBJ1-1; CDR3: CAISGPGQGKGGGYTEAFF; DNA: TGTGCCATCAGTGGCCCCGGACAGGGAAAGGGCGGAGGTTACACTGAAGCTTTCTTT
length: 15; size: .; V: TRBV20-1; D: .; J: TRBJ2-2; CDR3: CSARRRERADGELFF; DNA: TGCAGTGCAAGGAGGCGGGAAAGGGCCGACGGGGAGCTGTTTTTT
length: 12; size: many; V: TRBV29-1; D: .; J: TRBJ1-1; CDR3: CSVSPPPNRAFF; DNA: TGCAGCGTCTCCCCCCCTCCGAATAGAGCTTTCTTT
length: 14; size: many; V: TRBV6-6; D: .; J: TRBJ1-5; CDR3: CASSTSYSNQPQHF; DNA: TGTGCCAGCAGTACCAGCTATAGCAATCAGCCCCAGCATTTT
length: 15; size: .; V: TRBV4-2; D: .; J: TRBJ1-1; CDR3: CASSQVQGEDTEAFF; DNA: TGTGCCAGCAGCCAAGTCCAGGGAGAGGACACCGAAGCTTTCTTT
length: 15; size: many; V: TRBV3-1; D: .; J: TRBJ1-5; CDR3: CASSQQGNSNQPQHF; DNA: TGTGCCAGCAGCCAGCAGGGGAATAGCAATCAGCCCCAGCATTTT
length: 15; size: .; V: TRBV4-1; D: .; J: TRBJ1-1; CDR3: CASSHPLGGRTEAFF; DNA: TGCGCCAGCAGCCACCCGTTAGGGGGTCGCACTGAAGCTTTCTTT
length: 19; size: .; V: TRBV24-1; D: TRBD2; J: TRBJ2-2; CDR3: CATSESKWTSGSGDGELFF; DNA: TGTGCCACCAGTGAATCCAAATGGACTAGCGGGAGTGGTGACGGGGAGCTGTTTTTT
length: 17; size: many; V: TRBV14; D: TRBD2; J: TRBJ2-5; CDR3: CASSQLPGLAGRETQYF; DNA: TGTGCCAGCAGCCAACTGCCGGGACTAGCGGGACGAGAGACCCAGTACTTC
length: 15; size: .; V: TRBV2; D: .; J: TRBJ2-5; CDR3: CASNVGSHTGKTQYF; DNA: TGTGCCAGCAATGTGGGGTCGCACACCGGGAAGACCCAGTACTTC
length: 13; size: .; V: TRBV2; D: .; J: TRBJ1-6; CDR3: CASSQAGDSPLHF; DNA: TGTGCCAGCAGCCAGGCAGGGGACTCACCCCTCCACTTT
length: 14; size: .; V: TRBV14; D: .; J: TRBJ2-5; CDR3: CASSQESLGGTQYF; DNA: TGTGCCAGCAGCCAGGAATCCCTTGGGGGGACCCAGTACTTC
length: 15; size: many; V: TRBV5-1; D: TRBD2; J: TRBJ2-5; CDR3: CASSPLTSGQETQYF; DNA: TGCGCCAGCAGTCCCTTGACTAGCGGACAAGAGACCCAGTACTTC
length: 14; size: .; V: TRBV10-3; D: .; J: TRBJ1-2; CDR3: CASSPGHRNYGYTF; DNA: TGTGCCAGCAGTCCTGGACACCGTAACTATGGCTACACCTTC
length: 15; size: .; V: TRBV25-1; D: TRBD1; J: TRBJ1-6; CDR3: CASSGGTGGNSPLHF; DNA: TGTGCCAGCAGTGGGGGGACAGGGGGTAATTCACCCCTCCACTTT
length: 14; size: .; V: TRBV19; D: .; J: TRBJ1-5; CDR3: CASKMIDSNQPQHF; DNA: TGTGCCAGTAAGATGATAGATAGCAATCAGCCCCAGCATTTT
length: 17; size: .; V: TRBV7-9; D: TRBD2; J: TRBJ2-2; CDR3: CASSLAAGTSTSGELFF; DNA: TGTGCCAGCAGCTTAGCCGCAGGGACTAGCACGTCCGGGGAGCTGTTTTTT